The 23 T cell receptor beta chains listed next were all sequenced from one sample in a study of T cells of healthy individuals. TCRdb used MiXCR to reprocess the 5' RACE reads, holding one entry per CDR3 protein. The table shows about 96,000 distinct CDR3 sequences, with 17% occurring only once. All receptors come from a human donor in good health.

The J gene is TRBJ1-3, the V gene TRBV6-5; D not resolved. V dropped 0 bases and J dropped 4 bases, with 4 bases sitting between them. The germline V gene encodes CDR1 MNHEY and CDR2 SVGAGI. CDR3 length equals 13 residues. CDR3 amino acids: CASSYSRGNTIYF. The CDR3 nucleotides read TGTGCCAGCAGTTACTCAAGGGGAAACACCATATATTTT.

This clonotype was observed many times. CDR3 in DNA: TGTGCCAGCAGACGGACGGTAGGGACCGATACGCAGTATTTT. Translation: CASRRTVGTDTQYF. This rearrangement joins TRBV12-3 or TRBV12-4 to TRBJ2-3, with D possibly being TRBD1 or TRBD2 (5 bases each). The V end was cut by 6 bases, the J end by 6 bases, with 16 bases between. This CDR3 region has 14 residues.

The sample holds many counts of this clonotype. The chain joins TRBV9 to TRBJ2-5, with a weak D call TRBD1 (5 bases). The CDR3 sequence is 16 residues long. Trimming took 0 bases from V and 5 from J, leaving 17 bases between them. From germline, CDR1 is SGDLS and CDR2 YYNGEE. The DNA for the CDR3 is TGTGCCAGCAGCGTAGGACGGGCAGGGTTAGGGGAGACCCAGTACTTC. Encoded protein: CASSVGRAGLGETQYF.

This chain joins TRBV6-5 and TRBJ2-1; perhaps TRBD2 as D (6 bases). CDR1 is MNHEY, CDR2 SVGAGI, per germline. The CDR3 consists of 12 residues. Trimming pared 5 bases from V and 16 bases from J, leaving 18 bases between. For the CDR3, the DNA is TGTGCCAGCAGTCCTTCAGGACGGGAGCGATTCTTC. This codes for CASSPSGRERFF.

The genes are TRBV5-1 and TRBJ2-1; possibly TRBD1 for D (6 bases). Germline V gene lookup returns CDR1 SGHRS and CDR2 YFSETQ. The CDR3 has 13 residues. V lost 3 bases, J lost 5 bases, and 9 bases lay in between. As DNA, the CDR3 is TGCGCCAGCAGCTGGGGGCAGAACAATGAGCAGTTCTTC. It yields the protein CASSWGQNNEQFF.

This clonotype was counted ten times or more. This sequence joins TRBV12-3 or TRBV12-4 and TRBJ2-1; D possibly corresponds to TRBD1 (7 bases). V lost 3 bases to trimming and J lost 15 bases, with 12 bases between them. CDR3 length: 11 amino acids. CDR3 in amino acids: CASSFQGGAFF. The CDR3 bases are TGTGCCAGCAGTTTTCAGGGGGGAGCGTTCTTC.

There are many counts of this clonotype. The chain has TRBV20-1 and TRBJ1-1; TRBD1 might be the D (6 bases). The V and J ends lost 6 bases and 3 bases respectively, with 11 bases between them. Looked up from germline, CDR1 is DFQATT and CDR2 is SNEGSKA (reference sequence). This CDR3 contains 12 residues. Here the CDR3 reads CSAEGGYTEAFF. The CDR3 DNA reads as TGCAGTGCGGAGGGGGGTTACACTGAAGCTTTCTTT.

This clonotype was picked up many times. The chain uses TRBV3-2 and TRBJ2-7. TRBV3-2 is annotated as a pseudogene. This CDR3 has 18 residues. For the CDR3, the DNA is TGTGCCAGCAGCCAAGGGGTACGCCGACAACCTAGGCACTACGAGCAGTACTTC. Encoded protein: CASSQGVRRQPRHYEQYF.

At least ten counts were recorded for this clonotype. The chain carries TRBV6-5 and TRBJ1-1; D is ambiguous. CDR3 length: 13 amino acids. Between the trimmed V and J ends, which lost 7 bases and 1 base, there was a span of 10 bases. Germline-derived CDR1 and CDR2 are MNHEY and SVGAGI. CDR3 region: CASIGQSNTEAFF. The DNA of the CDR3 is TGTGCCAGCATCGGGCAGTCGAACACTGAAGCTTTCTTT.

This clonotype was seen many times. V is TRBV20-1 and J is TRBJ2-1; 14 bases are a match to TRBD2. The germline V gene has CDR1 DFQATT and CDR2 SNEGSKA (reference sequence). J gave up 2 bases and V 3 bases, and 12 bases lay outside the gene matches. CDR3 length equals 19 residues. Written as DNA, the CDR3 is TGCAGTGCTAGTACCCTCTCGACTAGCGGGAGGGCCACCTACAATGAGCAGTTCTTC. As protein: CSASTLSTSGRATYNEQFF.

The V call is TRBV7-9, the J call TRBJ2-5, with 7 bases matching TRBD2. V lost 7 bases, J lost 5 bases, and 10 bases stayed unmatched. The CDR3 sequence is 14 residues long. CDR1 and CDR2 (germline): SEHNR, FQNEAQ (reference sequence). For the CDR3, the DNA is TGTGCCAGCAACATGGCGGGGGAAGGGGAGACCCAGTACTTC. Amino acid sequence: CASNMAGEGETQYF.

The chain has TRBV4-1 and TRBJ2-7; TRBD1 matches at 9 bases. This CDR3 spans 14 amino acids. J gave up 4 bases and V 2 bases, and 3 bases lay outside the gene matches. The germline V gene encodes CDR1 MGHRA and CDR2 YSYEKL. The CDR3 nucleotides are TGCGCCAGCAGCCAAACAGGGGGCGGGTACGAGCAGTACTTC. As protein: CASSQTGGGYEQYF.

The chain employs TRBV23-1 and TRBJ2-3; D ambiguous. TRBV23-1 is an ORF, and what it does is uncertain. Trimming took 0 bases from V and 4 from J, leaving 20 bases between them. This CDR3 comprises 18 residues. CDR3 nucleotides: TGCGCCAGCAGTCAATCCGTACGAATTTGGCCAAAGGCAGATACGCAGTATTTT. This encodes CASSQSVRIWPKADTQYF.

This clonotype was seen many times. A read error may produce the germline difference seen at one junction end. The V call is TRBV6-2 or TRBV6-3, the J call TRBJ1-5; D remains unclear. CDR1 and CDR2 from the germline V gene are MNHEY and SVGEGT. The CDR3 consists of 12 residues. CDR3 nucleotides: TGTGCCAGCAGTTCGGGCAATCAGCCACAGCATTTT. As protein: CASSSGNQPQHF.

This clonotype was seen ten or more times. The chain joins TRBV28 to TRBJ2-7; 9 bases match TRBD2. Looked up from germline, CDR1 is MDHEN and CDR2 is SYDVKM. The CDR3 totals 15 residues. J was trimmed by 6 bases and V by 2 bases; bases with no gene match: 8. The CDR3 DNA is TGTGCCAGCAGTTTAACACCGGGACTAGCTACCGAGCAGTACTTC. This gives the protein CASSLTPGLATEQYF.

This clonotype has only a few counts. The rearrangement uses TRBV13 and TRBJ1-2, with a weak D call TRBD1 (5 bases). V was cut by 5 bases and J by 6 bases, with 16 bases left in between. Germline loops: CDR1 PRHDT, CDR2 FYEKMQ (reference sequence). The CDR3 runs to 14 residues. CDR3 sequence reads: CASSLEQAPHGYTF. The CDR3 coding sequence is TGTGCCAGCAGCCTCGAACAGGCGCCCCATGGCTACACCTTC.

The chain joins TRBV7-2 to TRBJ2-7; 13 bases are a match to TRBD2. This CDR3 has 16 amino acids. The germline gives CDR1 SGHTA, CDR2 FQGNSA. With 1 base clipped from V and 2 bases from J, the junction kept 2 bases outside the gene matches. CDR3 amino acids: CASSLEGTSGAYEQYF. The CDR3, as DNA: TGTGCCAGCAGCTTAGAAGGGACTAGCGGGGCCTACGAGCAGTACTTC.

The chain recombines TRBV27 with TRBJ2-7; TRBD2 is a possible D gene (6 bases). Germline CDR1 reads MNHEY; CDR2 reads SMNVEV (reference sequence). The germline V and J ends were trimmed by 7 bases and 3 bases, with 22 bases remaining between them. CDR3 length equals 16 residues. As DNA, the CDR3 is TGTGCCAGCACCCCCAGCGGGCCCTCACCCTTCTACGAGCAGTACTTC. This codes for CASTPSGPSPFYEQYF.

This clonotype was recorded at least ten times. As DNA, the CDR3 is TGTGCCAGCAGCTCAATCGGGGGGGCGACAGATACGCAGTATTTT. Protein sequence: CASSSIGGATDTQYF. The chain employs TRBV7-3 and TRBJ2-3, with 8 nucleotides matching TRBD2. CDR3 length: 15 amino acids. Germline trimming cut 4 bases from V and 3 bases from J; bases unmatched to any gene: 6. Germline CDR1 SGHTA, CDR2 FQGTGA.

The V and J genes are TRBV7-2 and TRBJ2-2; perhaps TRBD1 as D (5 bases). The germline V gene encodes CDR1 SGHTA and CDR2 FQGNSA. The V gene lost 2 bases and the J gene lost 1 base, with 11 bases spanning the gap. The CDR3 spans 16 residues. The CDR3 loop is CASSLQGARNTGELFF. Written as DNA, the CDR3 is TGTGCCAGCAGCTTACAGGGCGCTCGGAACACCGGGGAGCTGTTTTTT.

This clonotype was detected many times. The chain carries TRBV15 and TRBJ1-6, with 8 bases that match TRBD1. This CDR3 contains 15 residues. The trim removed 4 bases at V and 7 bases at J, leaving 6 bases unmatched. CDR1 is LNHNV and CDR2 is YYDKDF in the germline V gene (reference sequence). The CDR3 spells CATSNRTGNNSPLHF. DNA for the CDR3: TGTGCCACCAGCAACCGGACAGGGAACAATTCACCCCTCCACTTT. Complete variable domain (other parts from reference TRBV15 and TRBJ1-6): DAMVIQNPRYQVTQFGKPVTLSCSQTLNHNVMYWYQQKSSQAPKLLFHYYDKDFNNEADTPDNFQSRRPNTSFCFLDIRSPGLGDTAMYLCATSNRTGNNSPLHFGNGTRLTVT.

This clonotype was recorded many times. V usage is TRBV29-1 and J usage is TRBJ1-1, with a tentative D call TRBD1 (6 bases). Trimming took 4 bases from V and 5 from J, leaving 11 bases between them. CDR1 is SQVTM and CDR2 is ANQGSEA in the germline V gene. This CDR3 spans 12 amino acids. This chain's CDR3 is CSVGDMGTEAFF. The CDR3 DNA is TGCAGCGTTGGGGACATGGGGACTGAAGCTTTCTTT. Drawing the rest from reference TRBV29-1 and TRBJ1-1, the complete variable domain is SAVISQKPSRDICQRGTSLTIQCQVDSQVTMMFWYRQQPGQSLTLIATANQGSEATYESGFVIDKFPISRPNLTFSTLTVSNMSPEDSSIYLCSVGDMGTEAFFGQGTRLTVV.

In its sample, this clonotype was seen a few times. The chain joins TRBV21-1 to TRBJ2-3; the D call TRBD2 from the table was never checked on the DNA. TRBV21-1 is deemed a pseudogene. The CDR3 runs 16 residues. The CDR3 nucleotides read TGTGCCAGCAACAAATCTCTAGCGGGGGGCACAGATACGCAGTATTTT. Translation: CASNKSLAGGTDTQYF.